This T cell receptor (beta chain) was profiled in a study of cytomegalovirus exposure and HLA in healthy donors. This CDR3 comprises 15 residues. CDR1 and CDR2 from the germline V gene are SGHAT and FQNNGV. The V and J ends lost 5 bases and 3 bases, in that order; junction bases with no gene match: 3. The PCR contained 60 Vbeta and 13 Jbeta primers. Clones were read by immunoSEQ multiplex PCR, and TCRdb kept only the in-frame ones, dropping some. The sample records 150,000 to 200,000 clones, 65% to 70% being singletons. V and J are TRBV11-2 and TRBJ2-2, with 10 bases that match TRBD1. This TCR was sampled from a woman between 18 and 29 years old in good health and CMV-seropositive. The source material was PBMCs. CDR3 DNA: TGTGCCAGCAGCAGGGACAGGGGCGACACCGGGGAGCTGTTTTTT. Protein: CASSRDRGDTGELFF.